These T cell receptor beta chains were read from a single sample in a study of CD8 T cells in ankylosing spondylitis. TCRdb fed the 5' RACE reads into MiXCR, producing one record per CDR3 protein. The sample consists of a few hundred thousand distinct CDR3 sequences, about 9.9% of them appearing once. What was sequenced was blood, either unsorted or a sorted T cell fraction (not recorded which). These receptors were obtained from a female donor with ankylosing spondylitis or in good health (not recorded which). Each CDR3 is given with its conserved first and last residue. A D gene is named only where the DNA matches it firmly. Only some rows state a clone size, as once, few, many or a class for expanded clones.

TRBJ2-3 | TRBD2 | many | TRBV4-1 | CASSQKAGAGISTDTQYF | TGCGCCAGCAGCCAAAAAGCGGGGGCAGGAATTAGCACAGATACGCAGTATTTT
TRBJ1-5 | - | many | TRBV20-1 | CSASRRYNQPQHF | TGCAGTGCTTCCCGACGGTACAATCAGCCCCAGCATTTT
TRBJ1-5 | - | many | TRBV20-1 | CSAMVNSNQPQHF | TGCAGTGCTATGGTAAATAGCAATCAGCCCCAGCATTTT
TRBJ2-3 | - | many | TRBV20-1 | CSARDFLGDTQYF | TGCAGTGCTAGAGATTTCCTTGGGGATACGCAGTATTTT
TRBJ1-3 | - | once | TRBV18 | CASSPTGASSGNTIYF | TGTGCCAGCTCACCAACAGGAGCCAGCTCTGGAAACACCATATATTTT
TRBJ2-7 | TRBD2 | few | TRBV5-5 | CASSLPAVAGPSSYEQYF | TGTGCCAGCAGCTTGCCAGCTGTAGCGGGGCCTAGCTCCTACGAGCAGTACTTC
TRBJ2-7 | - | few | TRBV5-1 | CASRPQPSSYEQYF | TGCGCCAGCAGACCCCAACCGAGCTCCTACGAGCAGTACTTC
TRBJ2-3 | TRBD2 | - | TRBV6-1 | CASSATSGGFTDTQYF | TGTGCCAGCAGTGCCACTAGCGGGGGGTTTACAGATACGCAGTATTTT
TRBJ2-7 | TRBD2 | - | TRBV5-5 | CASSLDIPGTSVIYEQYF | TGTGCCAGCAGCTTGGACATCCCCGGGACTAGCGTGATTTACGAGCAGTACTTC
TRBJ2-6 | - | - | TRBV29-1 | CSAAERGSGANVLTF | TGCAGCGCCGCCGAACGGGGCTCTGGGGCCAACGTCCTGACTTTC
TRBJ1-2 | - | many | TRBV20-1 | CSARKTGLDGYTF | TGCAGTGCCAGGAAAACAGGGTTGGATGGCTACACCTTC
TRBJ2-3 | TRBD2 | - | TRBV2 | CASRSGSGVADTQYF | TGTGCCAGCAGGAGCGGGAGTGGGGTCGCAGATACGCAGTATTTT
TRBJ2-2 | TRBD1 | many | TRBV20-1 | CSARGPGTVNTGELFF | TGCAGTGCTAGAGGGCCCGGGACAGTCAACACCGGGGAGCTGTTTTTT
TRBJ2-4 | - | few | TRBV7-2 | CASTDRTIQYF | TGTGCCAGCACGGACCGAACCATTCAGTACTTC
TRBJ2-7 | TRBD2 | many | TRBV5-1 | CASRQLAGDEQYF | TGCGCCAGCAGACAACTAGCGGGAGACGAGCAGTACTTC
TRBJ2-1 | TRBD2 | many | TRBV20-1 | CSATGLAGRGEQFF | TGCAGTGCTACGGGACTAGCGGGACGCGGTGAGCAGTTCTTC
TRBJ1-1 | - | few | TRBV5-5 | CASSRLTSNTEAFF | TGTGCCAGCAGCCGCCTGACTAGTAACACTGAAGCTTTCTTT
TRBJ2-1 | TRBD2 | - | TRBV6-2/TRBV6-3 | CASSQSGRRNEQFF | TGTGCCAGCAGTCAGAGCGGGAGGCGCAATGAGCAGTTCTTC
TRBJ1-1 | - | many | TRBV20-1 | CSARDSENTEAFF | TGCAGTGCTAGAGATTCGGAGAACACTGAAGCTTTCTTT
TRBJ2-5 | TRBD2 | many | TRBV6-1 | CASSDRGLAGVYQETQYF | TGTGCCAGCAGTGATCGGGGACTAGCGGGGGTTTACCAAGAGACCCAGTACTTC
TRBJ2-1 | - | few | TRBV3-1 | CASSRGLPALNEQFF | TGTGCCAGCAGCCGGGGGCTCCCGGCCCTCAATGAGCAGTTCTTC
TRBJ2-3 | - | - | TRBV6-1 | CASSEGIVGTDTQYF | TGTGCCAGCAGTGAAGGGATTGTTGGGACAGATACGCAGTATTTT
TRBJ1-5 | - | - | TRBV5-6 | CASSLVGYHQPQHF | TGTGCCAGCAGCTTGGTTGGGTACCATCAGCCCCAGCATTTT
TRBJ2-7 | TRBD2 | - | TRBV4-2 | CASSQGSGNYEQYF | TGTGCCAGCAGCCAAGGTAGCGGGAACTACGAGCAGTACTTC
TRBJ2-1 | - | many | TRBV5-1 | CASSLEAGRSYNEQFF | TGCGCCAGCAGCCTTGAGGCGGGTCGATCTTACAATGAGCAGTTCTTC
TRBJ2-7 | - | many | TRBV5-1 | CASSLAGESEWAYEQYF | TGCGCCAGCAGCTTGGCCGGGGAAAGCGAGTGGGCCTACGAGCAGTACTTC
TRBJ2-6 | - | - | TRBV20-1 | CSARDLIGSGANVLTF | TGCAGTGCTAGAGATCTAATAGGCTCTGGGGCCAACGTCCTGACTTTC
TRBJ2-2 | - | - | TRBV14 | CASSQTPGTGELFF | TGTGCCAGCAGCCAGACCCCGGGCACCGGGGAGCTGTTTTTT
TRBJ2-4 | - | many | TRBV11-2 | CASSLDGSGGAKNIQYF | TGTGCCAGCAGCTTAGATGGGTCAGGAGGGGCCAAAAACATTCAGTACTTC
TRBJ1-1 | TRBD1 | - | TRBV20-1 | CSARVVRGQAEAFF | TGCAGTGCTAGAGTCGTCAGGGGGCAGGCTGAAGCTTTCTTT
TRBJ2-7 | - | many | TRBV20-1 | CSASRQENYEQYF | TGCAGTGCTAGTCGACAGGAAAACTACGAGCAGTACTTC
TRBJ2-3 | - | - | TRBV7-8 | CASSSRPDTQYF | TGTGCCAGCAGTTCCCGACCAGATACGCAGTATTTT
TRBJ2-5 | TRBD1 | few | TRBV11-2 | CASSLGDRGAETQYF | TGTGCCAGCAGCTTAGGCGACAGGGGCGCGGAGACCCAGTACTTC
TRBJ2-1 | - | many | TRBV3-1 | CASSLPGNYNEQFF | TGTGCCAGCAGCCTCCCGGGAAACTACAATGAGCAGTTCTTC
TRBJ2-5 | TRBD2 | - | TRBV7-9 | CASTGGGAEETQYF | TGTGCCAGCACTGGCGGGGGGGCCGAGGAGACCCAGTACTTC
TRBJ1-3 | TRBD1 | many | TRBV28 | CASSPGTVNSGNTIYF | TGTGCCAGCAGTCCCGGGACAGTCAACTCTGGAAACACCATATATTTT
TRBJ2-2 | - | - | TRBV10-3 | CAISGRTNTGELFF | TGTGCCATCAGTGGGCGGACGAACACCGGGGAGCTGTTTTTT
TRBJ1-5 | - | - | TRBV6-2/TRBV6-3 | CASSFHRRDSNQPQHF | TGTGCCAGCAGTTTCCACAGGAGAGATAGCAATCAGCCCCAGCATTTT
TRBJ2-5 | - | - | TRBV18 | CASSPKGRTETQYF | TGTGCCAGCTCACCAAAGGGGCGGACAGAGACCCAGTACTTC
TRBJ1-4 | TRBD1 | - | TRBV7-8 | CASRDSGTGNEKLFF | TGTGCCAGCAGGGACTCCGGGACAGGGAATGAAAAACTGTTTTTT
TRBJ2-5 | TRBD1 | - | TRBV5-1 | CASSLGGTGGPQETQYF | TGCGCCAGCAGCTTGGGGGGGACAGGGGGTCCCCAAGAGACCCAGTACTTC
TRBJ2-1 | - | many | TRBV29-1 | CSVIPGTNEQFF | TGCAGCGTGATTCCAGGGACCAATGAGCAGTTCTTC
TRBJ1-2 | - | many | TRBV29-1 | CSVDPGHPSGGYTF | TGCAGCGTGGACCCGGGACATCCTTCAGGCGGCTACACCTTC
TRBJ2-5 | - | - | TRBV19 | CASSMGRAETQYF | TGTGCCAGTAGTATGGGCAGGGCAGAGACCCAGTACTTC
TRBJ2-2 | TRBD1 | - | TRBV2 | CASKKDRWGTGELFF | TGTGCCAGCAAGAAGGACAGGTGGGGGACCGGGGAGCTGTTTTTT
TRBJ2-1 | TRBD2 | many | TRBV6-1 | CASSQIVGLAGNYNEQFF | TGTGCCAGCAGTCAGATTGTTGGACTAGCGGGGAATTACAATGAGCAGTTCTTC
TRBJ2-2 | TRBD2 | many | TRBV20-1 | CSAGTSATNTGELFF | TGCAGTGCTGGGACTAGCGCTACCAACACCGGGGAGCTGTTTTTT
TRBJ2-3 | - | few | TRBV14 | CASSQDFVADTQYF | TGTGCCAGCAGCCAAGATTTTGTGGCAGATACGCAGTATTTT
TRBJ1-1 | - | many | TRBV29-1 | CSVNGRGGGTEAFF | TGCAGCGTCAATGGTAGGGGTGGAGGCACTGAAGCTTTCTTT
TRBJ2-7 | - | many | TRBV10-3 | CALRGTGSYEQYF | TGTGCCCTCCGGGGCACAGGCTCCTACGAGCAGTACTTC
TRBJ1-4 | - | few | TRBV3-1 | CASSHTVGGHEKLFF | TGTGCCAGCAGCCACACAGTGGGAGGGCATGAAAAACTGTTTTTT
TRBJ2-7 | TRBD2 | few | TRBV5-1 | CASRGTSGPYEQYF | TGCGCCAGCAGGGGGACTAGCGGTCCCTACGAGCAGTACTTC
TRBJ2-7 | - | many | TRBV15 | CATSRVLLAGVYEQYF | TGTGCCACCAGCAGAGTTTTACTAGCCGGAGTCTACGAGCAGTACTTC
TRBJ2-3 | TRBD2 | many | TRBV20-1 | CSAGSSGGVLSTDTQYF | TGCAGTGCTGGCTCTAGCGGGGGCGTGCTGAGCACAGATACGCAGTATTTT
TRBJ2-2 | TRBD2 | many | TRBV20-1 | CSARDSAALGGLIGELFF | TGCAGTGCTAGGGACTCGGCCGCGCTGGGAGGGCTCATCGGGGAGCTGTTTTTT